Each of the 22 T cell receptor beta chains below was sequenced from the same sample in a study of blood T cell repertoires in COVID-19. The repertoire was sequenced with immunoSEQ multiplex PCR; TCRdb's copy has only in-frame clones and lacks some. The sample has nearly 40,000 clones, about four fifths seen once; the top ten hold around 40%. Sequenced sample: peripheral blood. These receptor sequences come from a man aged 80 or over with active or convalescent COVID-19.

The rearrangement links TRBV19 to TRBJ2-3; perhaps TRBD2 as D (5 bases). Trimming shortened V by 5 bases and J by 1 base, and 10 bases separated the two germline ends. The V gene's germline CDR1 is LNHDA and CDR2 SQIVND (reference sequence). CDR3 size: 14 residues. CDR3 in DNA: TGTGCCAGTAGTCGACCCGGGGGCACAGATACGCAGTATTTT. This encodes CASSRPGGTDTQYF.

The rearrangement uses TRBV6-6 and TRBJ1-1; possible D gene TRBD1, 5 bases. The V gene lost 10 bases and the J gene lost 4 bases, with 16 bases spanning the gap. Looked up from germline, CDR1 is MNHNY and CDR2 is SVGAGI (reference sequence). The CDR3 is made up of 13 amino acids. CDR3 residues: CAMGLGVGTEAFF. DNA of the CDR3: TGTGCCATGGGGCTGGGCGTTGGCACTGAAGCTTTCTTT.

V gene TRBV28 combines with J gene TRBJ2-7; 8 bases are shared with TRBD1. With 5 bases clipped from V and 3 bases from J, the junction kept 6 bases outside the gene matches. Germline V CDR1 and CDR2: MDHEN, SYDVKM. This CDR3 has 14 amino acids. In DNA form, the CDR3 reads TGTGCCAGCAGTGGACAGGGTGCACTCTACGAGCAGTACTTC. Amino acid sequence: CASSGQGALYEQYF.

This sequence joins TRBV11-2 and TRBJ2-5, with 8 nucleotides matching TRBD2. Looked up from germline, CDR1 is SGHAT and CDR2 is FQNNGV. The CDR3 contains 14 residues. J was trimmed by 5 bases and V by 5 bases; bases with no gene match: 7. CDR3 protein: CASSRAGGMETQYF. In DNA form, the CDR3 reads TGTGCCAGCAGCCGGGCGGGGGGTATGGAGACCCAGTACTTC.

This chain connects TRBV11-3 to TRBJ2-7; 12 positions agree with TRBD2. Germline V CDR1 and CDR2: SGHNT, YENEEA. The CDR3 spans 16 residues. Unmatched junction bases numbered 6, after V lost 5 bases and J lost 1 base. As DNA, the CDR3 is TGTGCCAGCAGCCAAACCGGGACTAGCGGGTCCTACGAGCAGTACTTC. Translation: CASSQTGTSGSYEQYF.

V gene TRBV5-1 combines with J gene TRBJ2-7; D is ambiguous. CDR3 size: 11 residues. Deletions cut 4 bases from V and 3 bases from J, with 5 bases between. The germline V gene encodes CDR1 SGHRS and CDR2 YFSETQ. CDR3 nucleotides: TGCGCCAGCAGCATCGGCTACGAGCAGTACTTC. Translation: CASSIGYEQYF.

The rearrangement joins TRBV11-2 to TRBJ2-1; TRBD2 is a possible D gene (7 bases). Germline V gene sequence: CDR1 SGHAT, CDR2 FQNNGV. CDR3 length: 16 amino acids. Trimming pared 5 bases from V and 4 bases from J, leaving 18 bases between. The CDR3 DNA reads TGTGCCAGCAGCCCAGGGGCTAGCGGAGCATACAATGAGCAGTTCTTC. It encodes CASSPGASGAYNEQFF.

This clone was seen only once. CDR3 loop: CASSLLGQGPYEQYF. In DNA, the CDR3 is TGTGCCAGCAGTTTATTGGGACAGGGCCCTTACGAGCAGTACTTC. The chain employs TRBV27 and TRBJ2-7; 9 positions agree with TRBD1. CDR3 length equals 15 residues. Germline V gene sequence: CDR1 MNHEY, CDR2 SMNVEV (reference sequence). V gave up 1 base and J gave up 4 bases; unmatched junction bases: 5.

The rearrangement links TRBV7-2 to TRBJ2-7; D uncertain. V lost 5 bases and J lost 7, with 15 bases in between. Germline V CDR1 and CDR2: SGHTA, FQGNSA. The CDR3 is 13 residues long. For the CDR3, the DNA is TGTGCCAGCAGCCCCGGGTCCCGCCCGGAGCAGTACTTC. Its protein product is CASSPGSRPEQYF.

CDR3 DNA: TGCGCCAGCAACCAAGAGAGCAACAATGAGCAGTTCTTC. Translation: CASNQESNNEQFF. The chain has TRBV5-1 and TRBJ2-1; D not certain. The CDR3 consists of 13 residues. CDR1 is SGHRS and CDR2 is YFSETQ in the germline V gene. Trimming cost V 6 bases and J 5 bases, with 12 bases left between them.

This clone was counted once. V usage is TRBV10-1 and J usage is TRBJ2-1, with D possibly TRBD2 on 6 matching bases. V dropped 8 bases and J dropped 0 bases, with 17 bases sitting between them. Germline assignment: CDR1 WNHNN and CDR2 SYGVQD (reference sequence). The CDR3 loop spans 16 amino acids. The CDR3 DNA sequence: TGCGCCAGCGCACTCTCGGAGGGGCCCTCCTACAATGAGCAGTTCTTC. The encoded protein is CASALSEGPSYNEQFF.

The chain couples TRBV10-3 to TRBJ2-1; perhaps TRBD2 as D (6 bases). Per germline, CDR1 ENHRY and CDR2 SYGVKD. This CDR3 spans 14 amino acids. V lost 7 bases, J lost 1 base, and 11 bases lay in between. The CDR3 loop reads CAIKRAQSYNEQFF. CDR3 DNA sequence: TGTGCCATCAAGCGGGCCCAATCCTACAATGAGCAGTTCTTC.

The rearrangement uses TRBV9 and TRBJ1-2, with 7 bases that match TRBD1. Trimming removed 3 bases from V and 4 bases from J; junction bases left unmatched: 6. CDR1 is SGDLS, CDR2 YYNGEE, per germline. The CDR3 covers 14 residues. CDR3 nucleotide sequence: TGTGCCAGCAGCGGACAGGGTGGGACCTATGGCTACACCTTC. This sequence encodes CASSGQGGTYGYTF.

This clone was counted between two and nine times. This sequence joins TRBV20-1 and TRBJ2-7; 7 nucleotides align to TRBD2. Germline values: CDR1 DFQATT, CDR2 SNEGSKA (reference sequence). This CDR3 is 11 amino acids long. J was trimmed by 6 bases and V by 4 bases; bases with no gene match: 3. As DNA, the CDR3 is TGCAGTGCTAACACGGGAGGCGAGCAGTACTTC. Protein: CSANTGGEQYF.

The rearrangement joins TRBV11-2 to TRBJ2-3; D is ambiguous. Germline values: CDR1 SGHAT, CDR2 FQNNGV. Trimming left V 5 bases short and J 2 bases short, with 11 bases between. The CDR3 sequence is 14 residues long. The CDR3 sequence: CASSPPEATDTQYF. CDR3 nucleotide sequence: TGTGCCAGCAGCCCTCCAGAGGCCACAGATACGCAGTATTTT.

This clone was recorded only once. The rearrangement joins TRBV18 to TRBJ2-5; 14 bases fit TRBD2. The CDR3 length is 17 residues. Germline CDR1 and CDR2: KGHSH and LQKENI. J was trimmed by 7 bases and V by 0 bases; bases with no gene match: 7. CDR3 in DNA: TGTGCCAGCTCACCACCGGGACTAGCGGGAGTTCTCGGGACCCAGTACTTC. Translated, it gives CASSPPGLAGVLGTQYF. Based on the CDR3 plus reference TRBV18 and TRBJ2-5, the full variable domain is NAGVMQNPRHLVRRRGQEARLRCSPMKGHSHVYWYRQLPEEGLKFMVYLQKENIIDESGMPKERFSAEFPKEGPSILRIQQVVRGDSAAYFCASSPPGLAGVLGTQYFGPGTRLLVL.

This chain joins TRBV4-3 and TRBJ2-6, with 7 bases lining up with TRBD2. Germline lookup yields CDR1 LGHNA and CDR2 YSLEER. The CDR3 is 17 amino acids. J was trimmed by 3 bases and V by 3 bases; bases with no gene match: 8. The CDR3 region is CASSQAWGGNGANVLTF. CDR3 nucleotide sequence: TGCGCCAGCAGCCAGGCATGGGGGGGGAATGGGGCCAACGTCCTGACTTTC.

V and J are TRBV7-9 and TRBJ1-2, with 12 bases lining up with TRBD1. CDR3 length equals 15 residues. Trimming took 4 bases from V and 5 from J; bases not matched to a gene: 5. Germline V gene sequence: CDR1 SEHNR, CDR2 FQNEAQ (reference sequence). The CDR3 nucleotides are TGTGCCAGCAGCTCGGGGACAGGGGGCTGGTATGGCTACACCTTC. It is translated as CASSSGTGGWYGYTF.

The chain is built from TRBV19 and TRBJ1-6, with TRBD1 matching over 8 bases. The CDR3 loop spans 14 amino acids. Germline trimming cut 8 bases from V and 10 bases from J; bases unmatched to any gene: 10. Germline assignment: CDR1 LNHDA and CDR2 SQIVND (reference sequence). In DNA form, the CDR3 reads TGTGCCAGTTGCGACAGGGGACTACAATCACCCCTCCACTTT. Its translation is CASCDRGLQSPLHF.

This rearrangement joins TRBV19 to TRBJ2-2; 10 bases are a match to TRBD1. With 4 bases clipped from V and 5 bases from J, the junction kept 4 bases outside the gene matches. CDR3 size: 15 residues. From germline, CDR1 is LNHDA and CDR2 SQIVND (reference sequence). The CDR3 coding sequence is TGTGCCAGTAGTACCCGACAGGGGGCGACCGGGGAGCTGTTTTTT. The encoded protein is CASSTRQGATGELFF.

The chain is built from TRBV7-9 and TRBJ1-5; TRBD1 is a possible D gene (6 bases). Trimming took 8 bases from V and 2 from J, leaving 10 bases between them. This CDR3 is built from 13 residues. CDR1 and CDR2 (germline): SEHNR, FQNEAQ (reference sequence). The CDR3 DNA reads as TGTGCCAGCGGGGGGGGCGGCAATCAGCCCCAGCATTTT. Translated: CASGGGGNQPQHF. Full variable domain (remainder filled in from reference TRBV7-9 and TRBJ1-5): DTGVSQNPRHKITKRGQNVTFRCDPISEHNRLYWYRQTLGQGPEFLTYFQNEAQLEKSRLLSDRFSAERPKGSFSTLEIQRTEQGDSAMYLCASGGGGNQPQHFGDGTRLSIL.

The CDR3 loop reads CASSFEQGYEQYF. The CDR3 DNA is TGTGCCAGCAGTTTTGAGCAGGGCTACGAGCAGTACTTC. The chain is built from TRBV12-3 or TRBV12-4 and TRBJ2-7; D is perhaps TRBD1 (5 bases). There are 13 residues in the CDR3. With 3 bases removed from V and 3 bases from J, the gap between germline ends came to 9 bases.